The 19 T cell receptor beta chains in this list originate from one sample, sequenced in a study of cytomegalovirus exposure and HLA in healthy donors. Clones were sequenced by immunoSEQ multiplex PCR, and TCRdb holds only the in-frame ones, with some missing. The table lists tens of thousands of clones, just over 90% of them singletons. Sequenced material: PBMCs. All receptors come from a woman aged 18 to 35 in good health and CMV-seronegative.

The chain joins TRBV10-2 to TRBJ2-3; no firm D call. The CDR3 length is 12 residues. The V gene's germline CDR1 is WSHSY and CDR2 SAAADI. Trimming removed 4 bases from V and 7 bases from J, with 9 bases in between. The CDR3 here is CASSADINTQYF. In DNA, the CDR3 is TGCGCCAGCAGTGCCGACATAAATACGCAGTATTTT.

The J gene is TRBJ2-3, the V gene TRBV4-2; 8 nucleotides match TRBD2. This CDR3 contains 16 residues. V lost 3 bases, J lost 3 bases, and 8 bases stayed unmatched. Germline V gene sequence: CDR1 LGHNA, CDR2 YNFKEQ. The DNA for the CDR3 is TGTGCCAGCAGCCATGAAAAACGGGGGGGTACAGATACGCAGTATTTT. This codes for CASSHEKRGGTDTQYF.

The chain employs TRBV2 and TRBJ2-7; a weak D match, TRBD1 (6 bases). Trimming removed 4 bases from V and 3 bases from J, with 7 bases in between. This CDR3 has 12 residues. Germline V CDR1 and CDR2: SNHLY, FYNNEI. This chain's CDR3 is CASSGTVYEQYV. CDR3 nucleotide sequence: TGTGCCAGCAGTGGGACAGTCTACGAGCAGTACGTC.

This sequence joins TRBV18 and TRBJ2-3, with a possible D match to TRBD2 (6 bases). Looked up from germline, CDR1 is KGHSH and CDR2 is LQKENI. The V and J ends lost 3 bases and 3 bases respectively, with 16 bases between them. This CDR3 is 16 amino acids long. CDR3 coding DNA: TGTGCCAGCTCACCGTTGTGGGGCGGGAATACAGATACGCAGTATTTT. This sequence encodes CASSPLWGGNTDTQYF.

The gene calls are TRBV18 and TRBJ2-5; TRBD1 might be the D (5 bases). In germline, CDR1 is KGHSH, CDR2 LQKENI. The V end was cut by 0 bases, the J end by 4 bases, with 9 bases between. CDR3 length: 14 amino acids. The CDR3 sequence: CASSPPQGRETQYF. DNA for the CDR3: TGTGCCAGCTCACCACCGCAGGGTCGAGAGACCCAGTACTTC.

This clone was recorded a few times. Here the CDR3 DNA reads TGTGCCAGCCGTCGTACAGGGCCCTACGAGCAGTACTTC. Its translation is CASRRTGPYEQYF. This rearrangement joins TRBV6-1 to TRBJ2-7, with D maybe TRBD1 (6 bases). The ends were cut back, 8 bases at V and 2 bases at J, with 13 bases in the middle. The germline V gene has CDR1 MNHNS and CDR2 SASEGT. The CDR3 totals 13 residues.

J is TRBJ1-1 and V is TRBV6-5, with D hard to call. V was pared by 5 bases and J by 0 bases, with 13 bases between. The germline V gene has CDR1 MNHEY and CDR2 SVGAGI. This CDR3 spans 15 amino acids. CDR3 protein: CASSPGSPLNTEAFF. The CDR3, as DNA: TGTGCCAGCAGTCCGGGATCCCCCTTGAACACTGAAGCTTTCTTT.

The chain joins TRBV5-5 to TRBJ2-7, with D uncertain. The ends were cut back, 5 bases at V and 4 bases at J, with 19 bases in the middle. The CDR3 sequence is 15 residues long. The germline V gene encodes CDR1 SGHKS and CDR2 YYEKEE (reference sequence). CDR3 bases: TGTGCCAGCAGTCGTGACACTCGACGATGGTACGAGCAGTACTTC. Translating it yields CASSRDTRRWYEQYF. The full variable domain, rest sourced from reference TRBV5-5 and TRBJ2-7, is DAGVTQSPTHLIKTRGQQVTLRCSPISGHKSVSWYQQVLGQGPQFIFQYYEKEERGRGNFPDRFSARQFPNYSSELNVNALLLGDSALYLCASSRDTRRWYEQYFGPGTRLTVT.

V is TRBV30 and J is TRBJ2-7; maybe TRBD2 (6 bases). V was cut by 2 bases and J by 4 bases, with 18 bases left in between. Germline CDR1 reads GTSNPN; CDR2 reads SVGIG (reference sequence). The CDR3 is 15 amino acids. The CDR3 region is CAWSSDGSAFYEQYV. CDR3 DNA sequence: TGTGCCTGGAGTTCGGACGGGAGCGCTTTTTACGAGCAGTACGTC.

J is TRBJ2-3 and V is TRBV27; D possibly corresponds to TRBD1 (5 bases). V was cut by 3 bases and J by 8 bases, with 12 bases left in between. The germline V gene encodes CDR1 MNHEY and CDR2 SMNVEV (reference sequence). The CDR3 length is 13 residues. The DNA of the CDR3 is TGTGCCAGCAGTTTCCCCAACCAGGGTACGCAGTATTTT. It codes for CASSFPNQGTQYF.

V and J are TRBV2 and TRBJ1-5, with TRBD1 matching 10 bases. The CDR3 runs to 15 residues. V was clipped by 4 bases and J by 6 bases; unmatched bases: 6. Germline V gene data show CDR1 as SNHLY and CDR2 as FYNNEI. This CDR3 reads CASSVETGGGQPQHF. The CDR3 DNA reads as TGTGCCAGCAGTGTAGAGACAGGGGGCGGTCAGCCCCAGCATTTT.

The chain is built from TRBV7-9 and TRBJ1-2; a weak D match, TRBD1 (6 bases). This CDR3 comprises 13 residues. Germline V gene lookup returns CDR1 SEHNR and CDR2 FQNEAQ (reference sequence). The V gene lost 4 bases and the J gene lost 6 bases, with 12 bases spanning the gap. CDR3 in DNA: TGTGCCAGCAGCTCAATCGCAGGGGATGGCTACACCTTC. Its protein product is CASSSIAGDGYTF.

V gene TRBV5-1 combines with J gene TRBJ1-1; D is perhaps TRBD1 (6 bases). Trimming took 3 bases from V and 1 from J, leaving 10 bases between them. The CDR3 has 14 residues. The germline V gene encodes CDR1 SGHRS and CDR2 YFSETQ. In DNA form, the CDR3 reads TGCGCCAGCAGCTCCCGCAGGGGGAACACTGAAGCTTTCTTT. Its protein product is CASSSRRGNTEAFF.

The V and J genes are TRBV7-2 and TRBJ1-1; 8 bases agree with TRBD1. Losses at the gene ends were 1 base for V and 0 bases for J; bases not matched to a gene: 7. The CDR3 has 17 residues. Looked up from germline, CDR1 is SGHTA and CDR2 is FQGNSA. Written as DNA, the CDR3 is TGTGCCAGCAGCTTAGGCAGGGGGCTACTGATGAACACTGAAGCTTTCTTT. It is translated as CASSLGRGLLMNTEAFF.

The gene calls are TRBV4-3 and TRBJ1-4; D might be TRBD1 (6 bases). The ends were cut back, 1 base at V and 12 bases at J, with 15 bases in the middle. Per germline, CDR1 LGHNA and CDR2 YSLEER. This CDR3 has 14 amino acids. DNA of the CDR3: TGCGCCAGCAGCCAAGCTCTGTGGGGGCGGGAACTGTTTTTT. This codes for CASSQALWGRELFF.

The chain joins TRBV4-3 to TRBJ2-1; 9 nucleotides match TRBD2. The germline V gene encodes CDR1 LGHNA and CDR2 YSLEER. Trimming took 0 bases from V and 9 from J; bases not matched to a gene: 15. The CDR3 is 18 amino acids. The CDR3: CASSQDWGLKAGGGEQFF. The CDR3 nucleotides are TGCGCCAGCAGCCAAGATTGGGGGCTAAAAGCGGGAGGTGGTGAGCAGTTCTTC.

The gene calls are TRBV7-2 and TRBJ2-1; TRBD2 might be the D (5 bases). This CDR3 contains 16 residues. CDR1 is SGHTA and CDR2 is FQGNSA in the germline V gene. V was clipped by 2 bases and J by 10 bases, with 21 bases between them. The CDR3 nucleotides are TGTGCCAGCAGCTTACGTAGTTGGGCAGCCCCGGGAGAGCAGTTCTTC. Translated: CASSLRSWAAPGEQFF.

V gene TRBV5-8 combines with J gene TRBJ1-3; a possible D gene is TRBD1 (5 bases). Between the trimmed V and J ends, which lost 0 bases and 2 bases, there was a span of 9 bases. Germline assignment: CDR1 SGHTS and CDR2 YDEGEE. The CDR3 runs 15 residues. CDR3 DNA: TGTGCCAGCAGCTTGGGACGGGGGGCTGGAAACACCATATATTTT. Its translation: CASSLGRGAGNTIYF.

The V gene is TRBV6-5, the J gene TRBJ2-7; D might be TRBD1 (6 bases). The germline CDR1 and CDR2 sequences are MNHEY and SVGAGI. V shed 0 bases and J shed 2 bases, with 11 bases lying between them. This CDR3 contains 15 residues. CDR3 sequence (DNA): TGTGCCAGCAGTTACTCGGGACACGAAACCTACGAGCAGTACTTC. As protein: CASSYSGHETYEQYF.